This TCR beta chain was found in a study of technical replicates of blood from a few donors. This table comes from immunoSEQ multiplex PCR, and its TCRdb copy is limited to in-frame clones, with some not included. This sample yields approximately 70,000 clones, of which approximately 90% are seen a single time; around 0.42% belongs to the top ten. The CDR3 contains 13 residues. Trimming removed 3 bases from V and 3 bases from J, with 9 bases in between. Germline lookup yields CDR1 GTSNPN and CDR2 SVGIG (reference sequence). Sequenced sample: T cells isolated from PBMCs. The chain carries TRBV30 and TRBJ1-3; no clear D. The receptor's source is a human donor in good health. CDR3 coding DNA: TGTGCCTGGAGGTGGGCGGGTGGAAACACCATATATTTT. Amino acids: CAWRWAGGNTIYF. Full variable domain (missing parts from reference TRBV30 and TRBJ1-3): SQTIHQWPATLVQPVGSPLSLECTVEGTSNPNLYWYRQAAGRGLQLLFYSVGIGQISSEVPQNLSASRPQDRQFILSSKKLLLSDSGFYLCAWRWAGGNTIYFGEGSWLTVV.